This T cell receptor (beta chain) was found in a study of graft-versus-host responses after intestinal transplantation. About the research overall: In this cohort, recipients had multivisceral, liver-intestinal, or isolated intestinal transplants. All recipients were given anti-thymocyte globulin induction, and tacrolimus and steroids were then administered for three to four years. The study's findings and limits: Recipient-marrow GvH clones were detected, some having first appeared in ileum or blood. Among circulating GvH clones, peak levels were associated with early post-transplant declines in HvG clones.

As for this clone: Its antigen is still unknown.

Sequenced by immunoSEQ multiplex PCR; TCRdb stores in-frame clones only, minus some. The table records some 41,000 clones, around 92% of them present only once. The CDR3 totals 16 residues. The ends were cut back, 6 bases at V and 6 bases at J, with 20 bases in the middle. The V gene's germline CDR1 is MNHNY and CDR2 SVGAGI (reference sequence). This receptor was obtained from a human patient who received an intestinal transplant, so some T cells may come from the graft donor. The J gene is TRBJ2-2, the V gene TRBV6-6; TRBD2 might be the D (7 bases). This specimen was PBMCs, taken about nine months after transplant. The CDR3 region is CASRAGAKIEAGELFF. The CDR3 DNA follows: TGTGCCAGCAGGGCGGGGGCGAAGATTGAAGCCGGGGAGCTGTTTTTT.